A single T cell receptor (beta chain) is shown here with its context. What it binds is not known. A junction end diverges from the germline sequence, so it may reflect a read error. The sample belongs to a study of tumor and adjacent non-tumor tissue in lung cancer. The wider study: Patients comprised 12 adenocarcinoma, a couple of squamous cell carcinoma and 1 small cell lung cancer. About 4.2 million productive TCRbeta reads were obtained per sample on average. Patients were aged about 31 to 85, approximately 11 men and 4 to 6 women, stage I to III.

No cell sorting was done before RNA was extracted from the tissue. Study-wide points: Tumor tissue had significantly higher TCR diversity than normal lung.

The library came from three nested PCR rounds adapted from ARM-PCR protocols. A single record per CDR3 protein comes from TCRdb applying MiXCR to the multiplex PCR reads. The data hold roughly 75,000 distinct CDR3 sequences, with under 85% observed a single time. The clonotype was recovered from a woman aged 45-59 years with non-small cell lung cancer. The source material was lung tumor tissue.

In DNA, the CDR3 is TGTGCTAGCAGGTTAGATCGGGCAGAGACGCAGTATTTT. This codes for CASRLDRAETQYF. J is TRBJ2-3 and V is TRBV11-2; no clear D. CDR1 SGHAT and CDR2 FQNNGV come from the germline V gene. This CDR3 has 13 residues.